This T cell receptor (beta chain) is from a study of CD8 T cells in ankylosing spondylitis. Notes on the study in general: Roughly eight highly homologous variants made up a TCR beta motif that seemed to typify ankylosing spondylitis blood.

The V gene end was trimmed by 4 bases and the J gene end by 5 bases; junction bases not matched to a gene: 8. CDR3 length: 15 amino acids. Germline V gene data show CDR1 as MNHEY and CDR2 as SVGAGI. Library preparation for TCR beta used quantitative 5'-RACE with molecular barcodes. TCRdb re-derived calls from the 5' RACE reads in MiXCR, one entry per CDR3 protein. Of about 220,000 distinct CDR3 sequences listed, 5.5% to 7.5% are singletons. A word on this clonotype: Its cognate antigen is unknown.

Sequencing was performed on blood, either unsorted or a sorted T cell fraction (not recorded which). The TCR was taken from a male donor with ankylosing spondylitis. The chain couples TRBV6-5 to TRBJ2-5; 9 bases align to TRBD1. CDR3 sequence (DNA): TGTGCCAGCAGTTTGGACAGGGGTTCGGGGGAGACCCAGTACTTC. This gives the protein CASSLDRGSGETQYF.